Reported below is one TCR beta chain. Its antigen is currently unknown. Other DNA sequences in the sample encode the same CDR3. This entry comes from a study of cytomegalovirus exposure and HLA in healthy donors. Study-level information: An earlier analysis identified more than 95 million unique TCR beta sequences in some 180 million T cells.

60 Vbeta and 13 Jbeta primers were used in PCR. Only in-frame clones appear in the TCRdb table, and some are missing; sequencing was by immunoSEQ multiplex PCR. The sample yields some 99,000 clones, roughly 67% seen once. Findings of the study overall: The study designated 164 TCR beta chains cytomegalovirus-associated. With later analysis, a missense DCLRE1C variant became linked to TCR beta V- and J-gene trimming.

The sequenced sample was PBMCs. This TCR derives from a man aged 35 to 55 in good health and CMV-seronegative.

The CDR3 spells CASSRTGPYEQYF. CDR3 in DNA: TGTGCCAGCAGTCGGACAGGGCCTTACGAGCAGTACTTC. The chain recombines TRBV27 with TRBJ2-7; 8 bases are shared with TRBD1. The CDR3 length is 13 residues. CDR1 and CDR2 (germline): MNHEY, SMNVEV (reference sequence). V shed 5 bases and J 4 bases; nucleotides not matched to a gene: 4.